The 29 T cell receptor beta chains below were found in one sample sequenced in a study of CD8+ T cells in alopecia areata. As the sequencing template, cDNA was produced by extracting RNA and reverse transcribing it. Using immunoSEQ multiplex PCR, the repertoire was profiled, and TCRdb retains in-frame clones only, with some absent. The sample yields over 1,500 clones, without any singletons. Sequencing was carried out using skin. Source of these receptors: a C3H/HeJ mouse with alopecia areata. Strain haplotype at MHC: H2-k.

In this sample, this clone turned up a few times. The listed genes are named as in mouse. The read comes to an end 4 residues before the CDR3 does, leaving the germline J gene to fill in the end. This sequence joins TRBV13-1 and TRBJ2-4; tentative D call: TRBD1 (5 bases). This CDR3 has 14 amino acids. V lost 3 bases to trimming and J lost 0 bases, with 8 bases between them. The V gene's germline CDR1 is NSHNY and CDR2 SYGAGN. The CDR3 here is CASSGQSSQNTLYF. The CDR3 bases that were read are TGTGCCAGCAGTGGACAGTCTAGTCAAAAC.

Sample share makes this clone medium-sized. Germline and genes: mouse. The read falls 4 residues short of the CDR3 end, and the missing part is taken from the germline J gene. The gene calls are TRBV13-2 and TRBJ1-2; 9 bases match TRBD1. CDR3 size: 13 residues. Per germline, CDR1 NNHNN and CDR2 SYGAGS (reference sequence). The V and J ends lost 3 bases and 3 bases, in that order; junction bases with no gene match: 0. CDR3 loop: CASGGDRDSDYTF. The sequenced part of the CDR3 DNA is TGTGCCAGCGGTGGGGACAGGGACTCC.

Notes on this clone: Gene names are mouse gene names. The read terminates 4 residues before the CDR3 end, so the remaining end is supplied by the germline J gene. The J gene is TRBJ2-7, the V gene TRBV5; D possibly corresponds to TRBD2 (7 bases). This CDR3 contains 14 residues. The germline V gene has CDR1 LGHNA and CDR2 YNLKQL (reference sequence). With 1 base removed from V and 3 bases from J, the gap between germline ends came to 10 bases. CDR3 protein: CASSQAGGDYEQYF. The part of the CDR3 DNA that was read is TGTGCCAGCAGCCAAGCTGGGGGCGACTAT.

About this clone: The listed genes are named as in mouse. CDR3 DNA, as far as it was read: TGTGCCAGCAGCCAAGAGGCAGGGTATGCT. It codes for CASSQEAGYA. The CDR3 in its entirety is CASSQEAGYAEQFF. J is TRBJ2-1 and V is TRBV5; D is possibly TRBD1 (5 bases). The read is 4 residues too short to cover the CDR3 end, so that end is filled in from the germline J gene. Per germline, CDR1 LGHNA and CDR2 YNLKQL (reference sequence). Trimming stripped 0 bases from V and 4 bases from J, with 7 bases between. This CDR3 has 14 amino acids.

This clone came up many times. Gene and germline names: mouse. The CDR3 extends 4 residues past the end of the read, so its final part is completed from the germline J gene. The sample has other DNA sequences that encode this CDR3 too. This chain joins TRBV19 and TRBJ1-2; 9 bases are shared with TRBD1. Germline CDR1 FNHDT, CDR2 SITEND (reference sequence). The CDR3 consists of 14 residues. With 5 bases clipped from V and 0 bases from J, the junction kept 2 bases outside the gene matches. This CDR3 is CASSRDRANSDYTF. The CDR3 DNA, read in part, is TGTGCCAGCAGCCGGGACAGGGCAAACTCC.

This clone was detected ten times or more. The genes and germline here are from mouse. The CDR3 end is not reached by the read, which stops 4 residues before it; the germline J gene fills it in. The rearrangement joins TRBV19 to TRBJ1-1; possibly TRBD1 for D (5 bases). Germline V gene sequence: CDR1 FNHDT, CDR2 SITEND (reference sequence). The CDR3 length is 14 residues. Trimming shortened V by 2 bases and J by 4 bases, and 12 bases separated the two germline ends. CDR3 DNA, as far as it was read: TGTGCCAGCAGTATGTACCAGGGCGTCACA. Its translation: CASSMYQGVT. From start to end, the CDR3 is CASSMYQGVTEVFF.

On this clone: Any gene name here is a mouse gene name. From the germline J gene comes the end of the CDR3, since the read stops 4 residues before it. The chain combines TRBV13-1 with TRBJ2-7; 7 positions agree with TRBD2. The CDR3 runs 14 residues. CDR1 is NSHNY, CDR2 SYGAGN, per germline. CDR3 in amino acids: CASSGDWDKYEQYF. The covered CDR3 bases are TGTGCCAGCAGTGGCGACTGGGATAAGTAT.

Worth noting for this clone: Mouse gene names and germline throughout. Sequencing ends 4 residues short of the CDR3 end; the germline J gene provides the rest. The genes are TRBV31 and TRBJ2-5; weak D call: TRBD2 (6 bases). CDR3 size: 13 residues. V was cut by 1 base and J by 2 bases, with 7 bases left in between. CDR1 is GKSSPN and CDR2 is SITVG in the germline V gene. The covered CDR3 bases are TGTGCCTGGAGTCGGGGGGTCCAAGAC. It is translated as CAWSRGVQD. In full, the CDR3 reads CAWSRGVQDTQYF.

There are many counts of this clone. The genes are named according to mouse. The CDR3 goes on 4 residues after the read ends, and that part is filled in from the germline J gene. This sequence joins TRBV13-2 and TRBJ1-1, with a tentative D call TRBD1 (5 bases). This CDR3 comprises 15 residues. Germline CDR1 and CDR2: NNHNN and SYGAGS (reference sequence). The V gene lost 0 bases and the J gene lost 3 bases, with 12 bases spanning the gap. CDR3 in amino acids: CASGDAGARDTEVFF. Partial CDR3 DNA: TGTGCCAGCGGTGATGCTGGGGCGAGGGACACA.

This clone was seen a few times. Genes and germline are mouse. The DNA ends 4 residues before the CDR3 does, and the rest of the CDR3 is filled in from the germline J gene. The J gene is TRBJ2-1, the V gene TRBV4, with D possibly matching TRBD1 (6 bases). Trimming stripped 5 bases from V and 3 bases from J, with 11 bases between. Germline V gives CDR1 LGHDT, CDR2 YNNKQL (reference sequence). The CDR3 is made up of 14 amino acids. CDR3 region: CASSHRERYAEQFF. The DNA read from the CDR3 is TGTGCCAGCAGCCACAGGGAGCGCTATGCT.

This clone was observed at least ten times. Genes and germline come from the mouse. The CDR3 end lies 4 residues beyond the end of the read and is filled in from the germline J gene. This sequence joins TRBV13-1 and TRBJ2-7, with TRBD2 matching over 8 bases. Germline CDR1 and CDR2: NSHNY and SYGAGN. This CDR3 has 13 amino acids. The V gene end was trimmed by 4 bases and the J gene end by 3 bases; junction bases not matched to a gene: 3. CDR3 sequence: CASSSTGDYEQYF. The CDR3 DNA, read in part, is TGTGCCAGCAGTTCGACTGGGGACTAT.

This clone was observed a handful of times. The gene names given are mouse names. The CDR3 is cut off 4 residues early in the read; its end comes from the germline J gene. The chain recombines TRBV5 with TRBJ2-3; D is unresolved. The CDR3 has 16 amino acids. Trimming cost V 0 bases and J 0 bases, with 10 bases left between them. Germline CDR1 LGHNA, CDR2 YNLKQL (reference sequence). The CDR3 protein is CASSQDLTTSAETLYF. The DNA read from the CDR3 is TGTGCCAGCAGCCAAGATTTGACAACTAGTGCAGAA.

This clone was observed many times. Germline and genes here are mouse. The DNA ends 4 residues before the CDR3 does, and the rest of the CDR3 is filled in from the germline J gene. The chain has TRBV5 and TRBJ2-1; TRBD1 is a possible D gene (6 bases). The V end lost 0 bases, the J end lost 2 bases, and 11 bases lay between the germline ends. The CDR3 spans 16 residues. Germline V gene data show CDR1 as LGHNA and CDR2 as YNLKQL (reference sequence). The covered CDR3 bases are TGTGCCAGCAGCCAAGAAGGTGGGACACACTATGCT. It translates to CASSQEGGTHYA. The whole CDR3 reads CASSQEGGTHYAEQFF.

This clone was seen a few times. Any gene name here is a mouse gene name. The read halts 4 residues ahead of the CDR3 end, with the missing end drawn from the germline J gene. This chain connects TRBV13-3 to TRBJ1-2, with 7 bases fitting TRBD1. Germline values: CDR1 NNHDY, CDR2 SYVADS. The V and J ends lost 0 bases and 4 bases, in that order; junction bases with no gene match: 0. This CDR3 spans 13 amino acids. This CDR3 is CASSDAGGSDYTF. The part of the CDR3 DNA that was read is TGTGCCAGCAGTGATGCAGGGGGCTCC.

A note on this clone: Gene names denote mouse genes. The read terminates 4 residues ahead of where the CDR3 ends, so the germline J gene completes it. The V call is TRBV16, the J call TRBJ1-1; 9 bases agree with TRBD1. The CDR3 runs 16 residues. The V and J ends lost 0 bases and 4 bases, in that order; junction bases with no gene match: 6. Germline CDR1 is SGHSA and CDR2 is FRNQAP. CDR3: CASSLDLWDRATEVFF. The sequenced part of the CDR3 DNA is TGTGCAAGCAGCTTAGATCTCTGGGACAGGGCCACA.

This clone was counted at least ten times. These gene names are mouse names. With the read ending 4 residues before the CDR3 end, the germline J gene is used to fill in that end. V is TRBV24 and J is TRBJ2-2, with 9 positions matching TRBD2. In germline, CDR1 is KGHTA, CDR2 FRNEEI. CDR3 length: 16 amino acids. V gave up 0 bases and J gave up 3 bases; unmatched junction bases: 2. CDR3 DNA, as far as it was read: TGTGCCAGCAGTCTGTATGGGGGGGCAGACACCGGG. This encodes CASSLYGGADTG. The entire CDR3 protein reads CASSLYGGADTGQLYF.

This clone was detected only a few times. Mouse names are used for the genes. The read terminates 4 residues before the CDR3 end, so the remaining end is supplied by the germline J gene. The J gene is TRBJ2-5, the V gene TRBV5; possible D gene TRBD2, 6 bases. V was clipped by 3 bases and J by 2 bases, with 9 bases between them. Germline CDR1 is LGHNA and CDR2 is YNLKQL (reference sequence). The CDR3 totals 14 residues. CDR3 protein: CASSHRDSQDTQYF. The CDR3 bases that were read are TGTGCCAGCAGCCACCGGGACTCCCAAGAC.

As regards this clone: Mouse names are used for the genes. The read halts 4 residues ahead of the CDR3 end, with the missing end drawn from the germline J gene. The chain recombines TRBV19 with TRBJ2-1; the match to TRBD2 covers 7 bases. Germline V gene data show CDR1 as FNHDT and CDR2 as SITEND (reference sequence). The CDR3 runs 15 residues. The sequenced part of the CDR3 DNA is TGTGCCAGCAGTATCACGTCCTGGGGGTTATCT. Translation: CASSITSWGLS. In full, the CDR3 is CASSITSWGLSEQFF.

As concerns this clone: Mouse gene names apply. Sequencing ends 4 residues short of the CDR3 end; the germline J gene provides the rest. V and J are TRBV31 and TRBJ1-2; tentative D call: TRBD1 (6 bases). V dropped 0 bases and J dropped 1 base, with 9 bases sitting between them. CDR1 is GKSSPN and CDR2 is SITVG in the germline V gene. The length of the CDR3 is 14 residues. Partial CDR3 DNA: TGTGCCTGGAGTCTTGGGGACATAAACTCC. It codes for CAWSLGDINS. The complete CDR3 sequence is CAWSLGDINSDYTF.

This clone was recorded at least ten times. Mouse gene names apply. The read terminates 4 residues before the CDR3 end, so the remaining end is supplied by the germline J gene. V usage is TRBV19 and J usage is TRBJ2-4; TRBD2 might be the D (6 bases). This CDR3 spans 14 amino acids. From germline, CDR1 is FNHDT and CDR2 SITEND (reference sequence). V lost 1 base and J lost 3, with 9 bases in between. CDR3 residues: CASSILGKQNTLYF. The part of the CDR3 DNA that was read is TGTGCCAGCAGTATACTGGGGAAGCAAAAC.

This clone was counted between two and nine times. Gene names and germline match the mouse. Read coverage stops 4 residues before the CDR3 terminus; the germline J gene supplies the remainder. V gene TRBV31 combines with J gene TRBJ1-1; 7 bases are shared with TRBD1. The V gene's germline CDR1 is GKSSPN and CDR2 SITVG. V gave up 0 bases and J gave up 3 bases; unmatched junction bases: 4. CDR3 size: 14 residues. The part of the CDR3 DNA that was read is TGTGCCTGGAGTCTAACAGGGGCGGACACA. Its protein product is CAWSLTGADT. The entire CDR3 protein is CAWSLTGADTEVFF.

This clone has a handful of counts. The listed genes are named as in mouse. The CDR3 end is not reached by the read, which stops 4 residues before it; the germline J gene fills it in. This chain uses TRBV13-2 with TRBJ1-2; D possibly corresponds to TRBD1 (6 bases). Germline CDR1 and CDR2: NNHNN and SYGAGS (reference sequence). This CDR3 contains 15 residues. Trimming took off 1 base at V and 0 bases at J, with 10 bases between the two ends. The part of the CDR3 DNA that was read is TGTGCCAGCGGTGATCGGACAGCTGCAAACTCC. Translation gives CASGDRTAANS. The CDR3 in full is CASGDRTAANSDYTF.

On this clone: Gene names are mouse gene names. The read gets to within 4 residues of the CDR3 end, and the germline J gene fills in the rest. The genes are TRBV29 and TRBJ2-7, with D possibly being TRBD2 (5 bases). The CDR3 sequence is 12 residues long. The germline V gene has CDR1 MSHET and CDR2 SYDVDS. CDR3 DNA, as far as it was read: TGTGCTAGCAGATTACTGGAGTAT. Translated, it gives CASRLLEY. The whole CDR3 protein is CASRLLEYEQYF.

This clone has more than one count but fewer than ten. Genes and germline come from the mouse. The read comes to an end 4 residues before the CDR3 does, leaving the germline J gene to fill in the end. The rearrangement uses TRBV19 and TRBJ2-5; D is undetermined. With 0 bases removed from V and 3 bases from J, the gap between germline ends came to 5 bases. CDR3 size: 13 residues. Per the germline V gene, CDR1 is FNHDT and CDR2 is SITEND (reference sequence). This CDR3 is CASSIGVQDTQYF. The part of the CDR3 DNA that was read is TGTGCCAGCAGTATAGGGGTGCAAGAC. Using reference TRBV19 and TRBJ2-5 for the parts outside the CDR3, the full variable domain is GGIITQTPKFLIGQEGQKLTLKCQQNFNHDTMYWYRQDSGKGLRLIYYSITENDLQKGDLSEGYDASREKKSSFSLTVTSAQKNEMAVFLCASSIGVQDTQYFGPGTRLLVL.

This clone occurred many times. The listed genes are named as in mouse. The CDR3 loop is CASSLVLGGSQNTLYF. The sequenced CDR3 bases are TGTGCCAGCAGCTTAGTACTGGGGGGTAGTCAAAAC. The V call is TRBV3, the J call TRBJ2-4; TRBD2 aligns across 9 bases. The read terminates 4 residues ahead of where the CDR3 ends, so the germline J gene completes it. V shed 1 base and J 0 bases; nucleotides not matched to a gene: 2. Germline V gives CDR1 SNHLY, CDR2 FYNGKV (reference sequence). The CDR3 totals 16 residues.

Notes on this clone: The germline and genes are mouse ones. The missing CDR3 end, 4 residues past where the read stops, is filled in from the germline J gene. The chain couples TRBV29 to TRBJ2-5; a weak D match, TRBD1 (5 bases). V was clipped by 1 base and J by 3 bases, with 8 bases between them. This CDR3 region has 14 residues. Germline V gene sequence: CDR1 MSHET, CDR2 SYDVDS. Here the CDR3 reads CASSLLDTQDTQYF. Incomplete CDR3 DNA: TGTGCTAGCAGTTTATTGGACACTCAAGAC.

At least ten counts were recorded for this clone. The gene names here belong to mouse. Sequencing ends 4 residues short of the CDR3 end; the germline J gene provides the rest. The genes are TRBV1 and TRBJ2-7, with D possibly being TRBD2 (7 bases). The CDR3 spans 16 residues. Germline V gene data show CDR1 as NSQYPW and CDR2 as LRSPGD (reference sequence). Partial CDR3 DNA: TGCACCTGCAGTGCACCCCCTCTGGGGGCCTTTTAT. Translation gives CTCSAPPLGAFY. The whole CDR3 is CTCSAPPLGAFYEQYF.

This clone has at least ten counts. Each gene name is a mouse one. The CDR3 end lies 4 residues beyond the end of the read and is filled in from the germline J gene. The chain is built from TRBV13-2 and TRBJ2-2; D possibly corresponds to TRBD2 (6 bases). Deletions cut 0 bases from V and 2 bases from J, with 11 bases between. CDR1 and CDR2 from the germline V gene are NNHNN and SYGAGS (reference sequence). The length of the CDR3 is 16 residues. The CDR3 loop reads CASGDASDWNTGQLYF. Incomplete CDR3 DNA: TGTGCCAGCGGTGATGCATCTGACTGGAACACCGGG.

This clone was observed many times. Genes and germline come from the mouse. The read terminates 4 residues before the CDR3 end, so the remaining end is supplied by the germline J gene. V gene TRBV19 combines with J gene TRBJ2-2; TRBD2 is a possible D gene (6 bases). The CDR3 runs 16 residues. Between the trimmed V and J ends, which lost 5 bases and 0 bases, there was a span of 14 bases. Germline CDR1 is FNHDT and CDR2 is SITEND (reference sequence). CDR3 residues: CASSRRLVSNTGQLYF. The CDR3 DNA, read in part, is TGTGCCAGCAGCCGCCGACTGGTATCAAACACCGGG. The full variable domain, its missing parts supplied by reference TRBV19 and TRBJ2-2, is GGIITQTPKFLIGQEGQKLTLKCQQNFNHDTMYWYRQDSGKGLRLIYYSITENDLQKGDLSEGYDASREKKSSFSLTVTSAQKNEMAVFLCASSRRLVSNTGQLYFGEGSKLTVL.